This T cell receptor (beta chain) was identified in a study of a mutant IDH1 vaccine in newly diagnosed glioma. Study as a whole: Receipt of radiotherapy, temozolomide, or both preceded the study, and most received both. General study points: Immune responses induced by vaccination arose in 90% to 95% of the patients. Changes in top peripheral clonotypes did not appear linked to pseudoprogression.

The table came from immunoSEQ multiplex PCR; TCRdb's copy has only in-frame clones and leaves some out. This table has some 59,000 clones, roughly 80% appearing once. Per germline, CDR1 SGHTS and CDR2 YDEGEE. With V trimmed by 4 bases and J by 4 bases, 4 bases remained unmatched. The CDR3 consists of 14 residues. In the case of this clone: Its antigen is undetermined.

Time point indicated: baseline, week 1 (first vaccination visit). Indicated treatment: pre-vaccination baseline after standard-of-care therapy. The astrocytomas were IDH1-mutant, ATRX-negative, and WHO grade 3 or 4. The TCR comes from a man aged 18 to 29 with glioma. The gene calls are TRBV5-8 and TRBJ1-2; 10 bases fit TRBD1. This specimen was PBMCs, taken from a glioma patient treated with radiotherapy, temozolomide or both. For the CDR3, the DNA is TGTGCCAGCAGCCTGGACAGGGGGGCCTATGGCTACACCTTC. This encodes CASSLDRGAYGYTF.